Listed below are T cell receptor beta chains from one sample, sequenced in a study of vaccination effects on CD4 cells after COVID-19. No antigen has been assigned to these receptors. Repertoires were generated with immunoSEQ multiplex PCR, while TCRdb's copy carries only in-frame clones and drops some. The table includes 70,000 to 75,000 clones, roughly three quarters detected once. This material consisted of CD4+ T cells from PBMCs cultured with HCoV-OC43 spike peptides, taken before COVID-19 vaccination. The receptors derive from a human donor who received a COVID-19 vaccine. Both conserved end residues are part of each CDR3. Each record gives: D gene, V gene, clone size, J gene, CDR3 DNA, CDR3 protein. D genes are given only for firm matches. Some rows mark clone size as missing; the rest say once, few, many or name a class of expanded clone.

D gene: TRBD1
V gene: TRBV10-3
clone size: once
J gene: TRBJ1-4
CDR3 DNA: TGTGCCGCCCGGACAGGGTATGAGGAAAAACTGTTTTTT
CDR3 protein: CAARTGYEEKLFF

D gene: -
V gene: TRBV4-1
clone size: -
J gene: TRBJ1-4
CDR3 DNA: TGCGCCAGCAGCCAGGGGGCTGCAACTAATGAAAAACTGTTTTTT
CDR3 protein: CASSQGAATNEKLFF

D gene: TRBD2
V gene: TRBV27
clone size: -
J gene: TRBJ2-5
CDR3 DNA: TGTGCCAGCAGTTTCACTAGCGCGGGGTGGGAGACCCAGTACTTC
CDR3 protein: CASSFTSAGWETQYF

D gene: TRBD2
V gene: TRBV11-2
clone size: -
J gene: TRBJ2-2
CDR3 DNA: TGTGCCAGCAGCTCCCGGACTAGCGGGGGACGCGAGAACACCGGGGAGCTGTTTTTT
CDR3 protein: CASSSRTSGGRENTGELFF

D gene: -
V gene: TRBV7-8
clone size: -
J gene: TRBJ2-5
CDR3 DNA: TGTGCCAGCAGCCTAGAATCAGGGTTCCAAGAGACCCAGTACTTC
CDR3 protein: CASSLESGFQETQYF

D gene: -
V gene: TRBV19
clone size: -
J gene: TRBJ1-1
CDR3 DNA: TGTGCCAGTAGTTTAGGACAAGCAATGAACACTGAAGCTTTCTTT
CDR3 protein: CASSLGQAMNTEAFF

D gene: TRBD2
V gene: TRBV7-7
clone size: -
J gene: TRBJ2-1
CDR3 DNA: TGTGCCAGCAGCTCCCTTGCGGGGGGGCCGAATGAGCAGTTCTTC
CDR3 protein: CASSSLAGGPNEQFF

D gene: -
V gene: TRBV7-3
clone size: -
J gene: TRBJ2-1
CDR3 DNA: TGTGCCAGCAGCTTACAGGCAGCAAGCTCCTACAATGAGCAGTTCTTC
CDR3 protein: CASSLQAASSYNEQFF

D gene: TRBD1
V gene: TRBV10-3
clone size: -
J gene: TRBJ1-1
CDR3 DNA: TGTGCCATCACCTACAGGGGGCTCGTGACTGAAGCTTTCTTT
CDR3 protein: CAITYRGLVTEAFF

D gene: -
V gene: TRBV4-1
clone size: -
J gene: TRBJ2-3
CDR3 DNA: TGCGCCAGCAGCCAAGATACGCGGGATACGCAGTATTTT
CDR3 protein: CASSQDTRDTQYF

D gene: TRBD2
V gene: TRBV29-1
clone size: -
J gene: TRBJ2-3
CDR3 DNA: TGCAGCGCTGAGCGGGGGGGTAGAGGAGATACGCAGTATTTT
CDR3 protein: CSAERGGRGDTQYF

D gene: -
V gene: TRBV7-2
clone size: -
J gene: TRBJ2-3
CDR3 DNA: TGTGCCAGCAGCTTAGCGAGCACAGATACGCAGTATTTT
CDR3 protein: CASSLASTDTQYF

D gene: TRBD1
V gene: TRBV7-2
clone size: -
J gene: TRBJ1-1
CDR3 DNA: TGTGCCAGCAGCCAAAATCCGCCGGGACAGATGACTGAAGCTTTCTTT
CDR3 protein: CASSQNPPGQMTEAFF

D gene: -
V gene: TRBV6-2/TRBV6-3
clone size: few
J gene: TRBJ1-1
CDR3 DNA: TGTGCCATCACCCCTCCTCAGGGGAGGCGACCAACTGAAGCTTTCTTT
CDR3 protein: CAITPPQGRRPTEAFF

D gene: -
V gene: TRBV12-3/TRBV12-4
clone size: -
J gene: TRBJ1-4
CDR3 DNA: TGTGCCAGCAGGACAGGTCCCGAAAAACTGTTTTTT
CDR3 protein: CASRTGPEKLFF

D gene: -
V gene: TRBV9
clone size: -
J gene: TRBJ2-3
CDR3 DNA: TGTGCCAGCAGCAAAACCGGGACGCCGCTTGAGGGAGATACGCAGTATTTT
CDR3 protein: CASSKTGTPLEGDTQYF

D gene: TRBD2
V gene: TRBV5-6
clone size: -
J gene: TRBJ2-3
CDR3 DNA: TGTGCCAGCAGCGAACTTAGCGGGGGTAGGACAGATACGCAGTATTTT
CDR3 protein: CASSELSGGRTDTQYF

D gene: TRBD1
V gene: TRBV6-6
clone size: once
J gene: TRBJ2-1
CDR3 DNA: TGTGCCAGCAGGCGATCTACAGGGGGAACAATATACAATGAGCAGTTCTTC
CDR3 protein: CASRRSTGGTIYNEQFF

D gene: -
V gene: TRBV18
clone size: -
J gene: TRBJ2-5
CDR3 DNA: TGTGCCAGCTCACCAGGGCTAGCCCAAGAGACCCAGTACTTC
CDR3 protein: CASSPGLAQETQYF

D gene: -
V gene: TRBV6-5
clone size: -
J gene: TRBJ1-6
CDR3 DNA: TGTGCCAGCAGTTACGACAGCTATTCACCCCTCCACTTT
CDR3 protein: CASSYDSYSPLHF

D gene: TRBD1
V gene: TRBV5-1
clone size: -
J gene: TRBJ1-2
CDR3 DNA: TGCGCCAGCAGCCCATCCCAGGGGGGGATGGTTGGGGACTACACCTTC
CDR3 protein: CASSPSQGGMVGDYTF

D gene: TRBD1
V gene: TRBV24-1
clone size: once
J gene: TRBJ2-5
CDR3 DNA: TGTGCCACCAGTGAACCGGACAGGGACCAAGAGACCCAGTACTTC
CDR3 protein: CATSEPDRDQETQYF

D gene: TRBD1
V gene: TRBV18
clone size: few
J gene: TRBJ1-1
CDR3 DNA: TGTGCCAGCTCACAGACAGGGGAAACTGAAGCTTTCTTT
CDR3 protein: CASSQTGETEAFF

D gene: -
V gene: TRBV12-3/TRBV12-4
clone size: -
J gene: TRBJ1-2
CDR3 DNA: TGTGCCAGCAGTTTCCCAGAGTACTATGGCTACACCTTC
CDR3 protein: CASSFPEYYGYTF

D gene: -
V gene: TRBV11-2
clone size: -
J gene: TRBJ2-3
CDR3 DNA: TGTGCCAGCAGCCCCCGACTAGAGAGCCGCACAGATACGCAGTATTTT
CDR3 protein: CASSPRLESRTDTQYF

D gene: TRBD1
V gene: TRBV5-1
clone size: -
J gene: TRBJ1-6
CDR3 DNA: TGCGCCAGCAGCTTGGGGGACAGCTATAATTCACCCCTCCACTTT
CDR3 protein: CASSLGDSYNSPLHF

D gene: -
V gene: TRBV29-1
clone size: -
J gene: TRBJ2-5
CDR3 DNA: TGCAGCGTTGCGAGTGGGACGGAGACCCAGTACTTC
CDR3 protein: CSVASGTETQYF

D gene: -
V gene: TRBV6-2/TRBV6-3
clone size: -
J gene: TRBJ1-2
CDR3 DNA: TGTGCCAGCAGTTACTGGGTCAGCCCCTATGGCTACACCTTC
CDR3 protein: CASSYWVSPYGYTF

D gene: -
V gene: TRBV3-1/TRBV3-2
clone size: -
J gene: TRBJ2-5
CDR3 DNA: TGTGCCAGCAGCCAACGACAGGTACAAGAGACCCAGTACTTC
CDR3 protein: CASSQRQVQETQYF

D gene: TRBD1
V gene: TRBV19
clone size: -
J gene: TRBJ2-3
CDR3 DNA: TGTGCCAGTAGTCGTGGGGGACAGGGGATGAATACGCAGTATTTT
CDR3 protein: CASSRGGQGMNTQYF

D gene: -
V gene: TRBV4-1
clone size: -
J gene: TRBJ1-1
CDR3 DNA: TGCGCCAGCAGCCCCGACCTTCTGGAGAACACTGAAGCTTTCTTT
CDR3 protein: CASSPDLLENTEAFF

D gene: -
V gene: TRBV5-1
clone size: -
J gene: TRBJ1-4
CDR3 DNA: TGCGCCAGCAGCTTAGCCGACAGCGTAAATGAAAAACTGTTTTTT
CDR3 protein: CASSLADSVNEKLFF

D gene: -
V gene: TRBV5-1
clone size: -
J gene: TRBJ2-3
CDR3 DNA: TGCGCCAGCAGCTTAGGTGTAATCGGGAACACAGATACGCAGTATTTT
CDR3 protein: CASSLGVIGNTDTQYF

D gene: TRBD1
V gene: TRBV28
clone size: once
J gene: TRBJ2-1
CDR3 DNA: TGTGCCAGCAGTGACAGGGGGAGTTACAATGAGCAGTTCTTC
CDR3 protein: CASSDRGSYNEQFF

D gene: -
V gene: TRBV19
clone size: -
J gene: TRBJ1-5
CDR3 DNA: TGTGCCAGTAGTATCAGAGATAGCAATCAGCCCCAGCATTTT
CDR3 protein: CASSIRDSNQPQHF

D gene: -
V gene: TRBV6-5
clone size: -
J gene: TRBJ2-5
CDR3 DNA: TGTGCCAGCAGTCTCCCGGACATCGAGGAGACCCAGTACTTC
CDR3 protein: CASSLPDIEETQYF

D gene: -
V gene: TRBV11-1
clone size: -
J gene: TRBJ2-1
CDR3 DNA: TGTGCCAGCAGCTTAGGGGCGGGGAGTGAGCAGTTCTTC
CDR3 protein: CASSLGAGSEQFF

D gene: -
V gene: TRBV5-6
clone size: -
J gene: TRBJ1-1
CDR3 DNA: TGTGCCAGCAGCCGCCATACAGGATTAAACACTGAAGCTTTCTTT
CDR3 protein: CASSRHTGLNTEAFF

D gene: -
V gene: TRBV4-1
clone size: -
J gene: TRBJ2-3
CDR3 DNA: TGCGCCAGCAGCCAAGGGGACAGCACAGATACGCAGTATTTT
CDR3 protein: CASSQGDSTDTQYF

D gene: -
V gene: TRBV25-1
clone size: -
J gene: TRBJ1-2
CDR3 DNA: TGTGCCAGCAGCGGGCCAACGAGGGACTATGGCTACACCTTC
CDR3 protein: CASSGPTRDYGYTF

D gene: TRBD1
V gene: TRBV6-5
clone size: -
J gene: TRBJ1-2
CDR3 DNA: TGTGCCAGCAGACCAATAACAGGGGGAAGAGATGGCTACACCTTC
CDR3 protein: CASRPITGGRDGYTF

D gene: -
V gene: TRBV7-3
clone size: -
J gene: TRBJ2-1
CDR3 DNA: TGTGCCAGCAGCTTAAGGGCCACTAGCACTGAGCAGTTCTTC
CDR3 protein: CASSLRATSTEQFF

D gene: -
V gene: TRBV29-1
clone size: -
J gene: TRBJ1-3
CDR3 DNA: TGCAGCGTTGATGAAGGAATTGGCTCTGGAAACACCATATATTTT
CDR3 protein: CSVDEGIGSGNTIYF

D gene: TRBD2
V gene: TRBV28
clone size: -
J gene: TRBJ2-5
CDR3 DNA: TGTGCCAGCAGGCGCCCACGGGGGAGGGGAGAGACCCAGTACTTC
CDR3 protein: CASRRPRGRGETQYF

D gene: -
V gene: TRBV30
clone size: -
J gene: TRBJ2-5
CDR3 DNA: TGTGCCTGGCACTCTCAGGGGTTAGAGACCCAGTACTTC
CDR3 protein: CAWHSQGLETQYF

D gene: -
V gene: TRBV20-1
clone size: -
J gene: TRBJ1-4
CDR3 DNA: TGCAGTGCTAGTGTGGGGGTCTTGCAGACTAATGAAAAACTGTTTTTT
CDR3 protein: CSASVGVLQTNEKLFF

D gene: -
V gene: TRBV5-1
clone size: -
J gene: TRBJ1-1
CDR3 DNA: TGCGCCAGCAGCTTGGGATCATCAATTCGAAACACTGAAGCTTTCTTT
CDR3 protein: CASSLGSSIRNTEAFF

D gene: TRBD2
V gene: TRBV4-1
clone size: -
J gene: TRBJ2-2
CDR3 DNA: TGCGCCAGCAGCCAGGGAACCGGGACTAGCGAAGACACCGGGGAGCTGTTTTTT
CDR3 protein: CASSQGTGTSEDTGELFF

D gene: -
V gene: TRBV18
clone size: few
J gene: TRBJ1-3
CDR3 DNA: TGTGCCAGCTCACCAGGCAGGCAGTCTGGAAACACCATATATTTT
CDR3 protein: CASSPGRQSGNTIYF

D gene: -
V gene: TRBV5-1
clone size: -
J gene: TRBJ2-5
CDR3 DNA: TGCGCCAGCAGCTTGAATCAGGGGGGGGAGGAGACCCAGTACTTC
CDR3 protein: CASSLNQGGEETQYF

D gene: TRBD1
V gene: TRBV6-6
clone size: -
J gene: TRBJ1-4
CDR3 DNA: TGTGCCAGCAGTCTAACAGGGGGCGAATCTGAAAAACTGTTTTTT
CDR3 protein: CASSLTGGESEKLFF